The 10 T cell receptor beta chains below were found in one sample sequenced in a study of T cell clones after liver transplantation. TCRdb keeps only in-frame clones here, not all; method: immunoSEQ multiplex PCR. The sample contains nearly 55,000 clones, approximately 88% of which appear only once. The starting material was CD4+ T cells from blood, obtained before liver transplant. These receptor sequences come from a human donor who received a liver transplant.

The rearrangement links TRBV19 to TRBJ2-5; TRBD1 aligns across 7 bases. Germline V gene sequence: CDR1 LNHDA, CDR2 SQIVND (reference sequence). The V gene end was trimmed by 8 bases and the J gene end by 7 bases; junction bases not matched to a gene: 7. The CDR3 sequence is 12 residues long. CDR3 protein: CASDDRVGTQYF. The CDR3, as DNA: TGTGCCAGTGACGACAGGGTGGGGACCCAGTACTTC.

Only one count was recorded for this clone. The chain uses TRBV4-2 and TRBJ1-6, with D tentatively TRBD1 (5 bases). V dropped 4 bases and J dropped 5 bases, with 15 bases sitting between them. This CDR3 comprises 16 residues. Germline V CDR1 and CDR2: LGHNA, YNFKEQ. CDR3 protein: CASSPVGGPNNSPLHF. In nucleotides, the CDR3 is TGTGCCAGCAGCCCAGTCGGGGGACCTAATAATTCACCCCTCCACTTT.

This rearrangement joins TRBV4-2 to TRBJ1-4; D gene uncertain. This CDR3 is 20 amino acids long. Trimming pared 0 bases from V and 3 bases from J, leaving 23 bases between. Germline V lookup: CDR1 LGHNA, CDR2 YNFKEQ. The CDR3, as DNA: TGTGCCAGCAGCCAAGATTTCGGTCGAGCCAACCGAAACCCTAATGAAAAACTGTTTTTT. Translation: CASSQDFGRANRNPNEKLFF.

The chain uses TRBV2 and TRBJ1-4; no clear D. Trimming took 6 bases from V and 8 from J, leaving 4 bases between them. The CDR3 spans 10 residues. CDR1 is SNHLY and CDR2 is FYNNEI in the germline V gene. CDR3 sequence (DNA): TGTGCCAGCAGGATGGAAAAACTGTTTTTT. Protein product: CASRMEKLFF.

The chain combines TRBV28 with TRBJ2-7; 7 nucleotides align to TRBD1. The junction had 10 bases not matched to a gene; V was cut back by 7 bases and J by 4 bases. The CDR3 spans 14 residues. Per germline, CDR1 MDHEN and CDR2 SYDVKM. The CDR3 sequence: CASTNRQGRYEQYF. The CDR3 DNA sequence: TGTGCCAGCACCAATAGACAGGGAAGGTACGAGCAGTACTTC.

This chain joins TRBV7-8 and TRBJ2-7, with unresolved D. V was clipped by 2 bases and J by 3 bases, with 8 bases between them. The CDR3 sequence is 13 residues long. From germline, CDR1 is SGHVS and CDR2 FQNEAQ. CDR3 DNA: TGTGCCAGCAGCTTATACGCGGACTACGAGCAGTACTTC. It translates to CASSLYADYEQYF.

The J gene is TRBJ2-3, the V gene TRBV28, with a weak D call TRBD1 (6 bases). The CDR3 is 11 residues long. Germline CDR1 reads MDHEN; CDR2 reads SYDVKM. The V and J ends lost 8 bases and 6 bases respectively, with 9 bases between them. CDR3 nucleotides: TGTGCCAGCGGGACAAGGGATACGCAGTATTTT. It specifies CASGTRDTQYF.

In DNA form, the CDR3 reads TGTGCCAGCAGCTTGGCCGGGACAGCTAACACCGGGGAGCTGTTTTTT. Its translation is CASSLAGTANTGELFF. The chain employs TRBV5-4 and TRBJ2-2; 7 bases align to TRBD1. J was trimmed by 2 bases and V by 0 bases; bases with no gene match: 4. Germline CDR1 SGHNT, CDR2 YYREEE (reference sequence). The CDR3 extends over 16 amino acids. Variable domain in full (rest from reference TRBV5-4 and TRBJ2-2): ETGVTQSPTHLIKTRGQQVTLRCSSQSGHNTVSWYQQALGQGPQFIFQYYREEENGRGNFPPRFSGLQFPNYSSELNVNALELDDSALYLCASSLAGTANTGELFFGEGSRLTVL.

The rearrangement joins TRBV5-1 to TRBJ2-7; 8 bases match TRBD1. Germline CDR1 reads SGHRS; CDR2 reads YFSETQ. V trimming: 1 base; J trimming: 3 bases; junction bases outside the gene matches: 3. The CDR3 has 14 amino acids. The CDR3 DNA is TGCGCCAGCAGCTTGCTCGACAGGGGCTACGAGCAGTACTTC. It specifies CASSLLDRGYEQYF.

J is TRBJ1-5 and V is TRBV5-1; 7 nucleotides align to TRBD1. The CDR3 spans 14 residues. Germline V gene sequence: CDR1 SGHRS, CDR2 YFSETQ. After removal of 2 bases from V and 2 bases from J, the junction contained 1 base not matched to a gene. CDR3 bases: TGCGCCAGCAGCTTCACAGGGGGCAATCAGCCCCAGCATTTT. Amino acid sequence: CASSFTGGNQPQHF.